This T cell receptor (beta chain) was obtained from a study of control samples from healthy donors and cancer patients. The assay was immunoSEQ multiplex PCR, and TCRdb's table has in-frame clones only and misses some. The sample lists approximately 70,000 clones; around 87% were seen once. In its sample, this clone was seen once. Germline V gene lookup returns CDR1 MDHEN and CDR2 SYDVKM. The CDR3 runs 16 residues. J lost 1 base, V lost 6 bases, and 5 bases had no gene match. The TCR comes from a woman aged 50 to 60 with head and neck cancer. The V gene is TRBV28, the J gene TRBJ2-5; TRBD2 matches 13 bases. Material for sequencing was PBMCs. The CDR3 protein is CASSRGLAGPQETQYF. The CDR3 DNA follows: TGTGCCAGCAGCCGGGGACTAGCGGGGCCCCAAGAGACCCAGTACTTC.